The entry below gives a single T cell receptor (beta chain) sequence along with its context. Its antigen is undetermined. The data were obtained in a study of T cell responses to AZD1222 COVID-19 vaccine. Study results and limitations: Receipt of two AZD1222 doses was followed by a rise in Spike-specific TCR breadth and depth. None of the repertoires were sampled until the peak T cell response had passed. At study baseline, merely a handful of AZD1222 recipients were seropositive.

Measured with immunoSEQ multiplex PCR; TCRdb has only the in-frame clones, and not every one. The sample holds about 160,000 clones, roughly nine tenths seen once. Looked up from germline, CDR1 is LNHDA and CDR2 is SQIVND (reference sequence). V was cut by 7 bases and J by 0 bases, with 19 bases left in between. The length of the CDR3 is 17 residues. The chain uses TRBV19 and TRBJ1-3, with unresolved D. The sequences come from peripheral blood, collected on day 0 of AZD1222 vaccination. The sequence derives from an adult in good health. CDR3 sequence (DNA): TGTGCCAGTAATGATCGGGCAGGAGGATACTCTGGAAACACCATATATTTT. This encodes CASNDRAGGYSGNTIYF.